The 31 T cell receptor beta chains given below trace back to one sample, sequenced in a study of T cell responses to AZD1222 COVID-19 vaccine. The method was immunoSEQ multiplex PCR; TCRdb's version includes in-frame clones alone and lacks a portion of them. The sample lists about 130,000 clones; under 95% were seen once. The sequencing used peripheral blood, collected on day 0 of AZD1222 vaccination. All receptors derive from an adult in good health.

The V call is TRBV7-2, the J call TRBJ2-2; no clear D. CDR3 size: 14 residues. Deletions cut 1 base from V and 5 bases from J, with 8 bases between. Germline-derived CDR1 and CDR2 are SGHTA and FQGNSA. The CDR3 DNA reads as TGTGCCAGCAGCTTAGTTGGCAGAACCGGGGAGCTGTTTTTT. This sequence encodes CASSLVGRTGELFF.

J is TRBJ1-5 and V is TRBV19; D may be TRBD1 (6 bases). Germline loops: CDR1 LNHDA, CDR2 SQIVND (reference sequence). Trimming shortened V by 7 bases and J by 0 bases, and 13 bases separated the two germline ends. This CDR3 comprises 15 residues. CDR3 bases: TGTGCCAGTACCCCTAGGGGGTTTAGCAATCAGCCCCAGCATTTT. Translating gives CASTPRGFSNQPQHF.

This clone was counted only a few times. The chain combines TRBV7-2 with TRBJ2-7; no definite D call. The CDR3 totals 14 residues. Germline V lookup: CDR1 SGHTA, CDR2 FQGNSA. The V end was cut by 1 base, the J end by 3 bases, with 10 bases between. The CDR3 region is CASSLGVGIYEQYF. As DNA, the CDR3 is TGTGCCAGCAGCTTAGGAGTAGGCATCTACGAGCAGTACTTC.

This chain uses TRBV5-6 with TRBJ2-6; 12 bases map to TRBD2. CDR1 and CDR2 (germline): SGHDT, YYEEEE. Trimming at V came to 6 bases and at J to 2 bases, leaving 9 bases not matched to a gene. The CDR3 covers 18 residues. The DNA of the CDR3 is TGTGCCAGCACCCCCCTAGCGGGGGGGAAGGCTGGGGCCAACGTCCTGACTTTC. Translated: CASTPLAGGKAGANVLTF.

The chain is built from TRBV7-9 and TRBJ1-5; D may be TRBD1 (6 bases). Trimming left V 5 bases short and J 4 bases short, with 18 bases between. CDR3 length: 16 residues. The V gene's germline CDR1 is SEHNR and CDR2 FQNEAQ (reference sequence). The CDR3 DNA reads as TGTGCCAGCAGCGCAGGACAGATAACTTTAAATCAGCCCCAGCATTTT. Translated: CASSAGQITLNQPQHF.

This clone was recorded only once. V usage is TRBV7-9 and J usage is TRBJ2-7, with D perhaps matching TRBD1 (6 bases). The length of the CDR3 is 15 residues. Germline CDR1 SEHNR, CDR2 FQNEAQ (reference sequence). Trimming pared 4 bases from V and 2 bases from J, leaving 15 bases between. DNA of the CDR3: TGTGCCAGCAGCTCACGGACAGCGGATACCTACGAGCAGTACTTC. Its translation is CASSSRTADTYEQYF.

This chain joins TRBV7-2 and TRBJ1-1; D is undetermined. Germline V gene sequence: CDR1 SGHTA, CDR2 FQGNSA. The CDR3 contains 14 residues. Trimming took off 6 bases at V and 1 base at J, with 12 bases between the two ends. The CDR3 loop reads CASSYRAANTEAFF. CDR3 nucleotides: TGTGCCAGCAGTTATAGGGCAGCGAACACTGAAGCTTTCTTT.

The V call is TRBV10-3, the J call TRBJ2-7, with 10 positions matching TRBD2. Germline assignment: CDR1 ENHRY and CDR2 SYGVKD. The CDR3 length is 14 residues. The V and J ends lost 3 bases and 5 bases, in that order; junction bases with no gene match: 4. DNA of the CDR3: TGTGCCATCAGTGATACTAGCGGGGACAACGAGCAGTACTTC. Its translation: CAISDTSGDNEQYF.

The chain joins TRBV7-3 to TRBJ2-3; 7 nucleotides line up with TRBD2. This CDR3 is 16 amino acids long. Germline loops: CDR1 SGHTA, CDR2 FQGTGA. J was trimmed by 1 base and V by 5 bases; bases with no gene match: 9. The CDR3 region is CASSPLGSGGTDTQYF. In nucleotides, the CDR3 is TGTGCCAGCAGCCCTCTAGGCAGCGGGGGCACAGATACGCAGTATTTT.

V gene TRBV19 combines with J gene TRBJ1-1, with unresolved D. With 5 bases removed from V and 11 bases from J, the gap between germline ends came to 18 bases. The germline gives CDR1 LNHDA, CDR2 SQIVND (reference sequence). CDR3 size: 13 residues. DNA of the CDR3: TGTGCCAGTAGTTACGACTCAAAAGGGAGGGCTTTCTTT. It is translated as CASSYDSKGRAFF.

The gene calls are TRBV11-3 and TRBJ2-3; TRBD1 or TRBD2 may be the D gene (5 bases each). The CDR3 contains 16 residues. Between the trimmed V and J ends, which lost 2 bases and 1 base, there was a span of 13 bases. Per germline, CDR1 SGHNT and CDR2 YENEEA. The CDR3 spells CASSLRSGPRTDTQYF. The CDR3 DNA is TGTGCCAGCAGCTTAAGATCGGGGCCCCGCACAGATACGCAGTATTTT.

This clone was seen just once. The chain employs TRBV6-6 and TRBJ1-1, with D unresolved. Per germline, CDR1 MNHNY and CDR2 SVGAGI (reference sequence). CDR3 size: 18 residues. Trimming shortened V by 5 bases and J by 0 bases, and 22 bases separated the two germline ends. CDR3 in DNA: TGTGCCAGCAGTCCTCCTGCAGCACCAACCTTAATGAACACTGAAGCTTTCTTT. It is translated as CASSPPAAPTLMNTEAFF.

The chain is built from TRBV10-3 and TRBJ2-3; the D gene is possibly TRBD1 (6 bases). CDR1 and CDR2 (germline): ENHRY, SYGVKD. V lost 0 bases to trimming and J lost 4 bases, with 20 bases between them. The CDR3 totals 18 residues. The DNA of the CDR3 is TGTGCCATCAGTGAGTCGATGGACAGCTCAACTGGCGCAGATACGCAGTATTTT. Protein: CAISESMDSSTGADTQYF.

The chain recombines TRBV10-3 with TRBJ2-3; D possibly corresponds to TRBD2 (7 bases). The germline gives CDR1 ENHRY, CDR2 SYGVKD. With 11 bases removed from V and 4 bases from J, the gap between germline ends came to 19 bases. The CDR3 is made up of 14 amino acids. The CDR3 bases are TGTGCCGGCCGCAAGGGGGGGGCCTCAGATACGCAGTATTTT. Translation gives CAGRKGGASDTQYF.

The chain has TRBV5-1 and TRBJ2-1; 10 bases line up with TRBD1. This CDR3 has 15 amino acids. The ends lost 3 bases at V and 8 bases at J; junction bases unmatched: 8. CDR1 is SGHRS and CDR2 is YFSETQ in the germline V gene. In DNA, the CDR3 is TGCGCCAGCAGCTCCGGGACAGGGGTCCTTCATGAGCAGTTCTTC. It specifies CASSSGTGVLHEQFF.

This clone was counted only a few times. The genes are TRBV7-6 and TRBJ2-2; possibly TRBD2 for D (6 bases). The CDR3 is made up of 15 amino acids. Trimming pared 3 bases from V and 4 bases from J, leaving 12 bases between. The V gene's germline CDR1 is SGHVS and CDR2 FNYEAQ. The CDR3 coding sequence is TGTGCCAGCAGCTTCGGAGGGTCGGGCACCGGGGAGCTGTTTTTT. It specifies CASSFGGSGTGELFF.

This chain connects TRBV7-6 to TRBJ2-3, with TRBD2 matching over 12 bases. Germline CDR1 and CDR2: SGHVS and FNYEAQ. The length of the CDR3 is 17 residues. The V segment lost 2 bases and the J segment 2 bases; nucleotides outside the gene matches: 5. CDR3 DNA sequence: TGTGCCAGCAGCTTACTCTCTAGCGGGGGGGTCACAGATACGCAGTATTTT. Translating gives CASSLLSSGGVTDTQYF. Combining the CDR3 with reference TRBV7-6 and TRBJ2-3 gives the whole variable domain GAGVSQSPRYKVTKRGQDVALRCDPISGHVSLYWYRQALGQGPEFLTYFNYEAQQDKSGLPNDRFSAERPEGSISTLTIQRTEQRDSAMYRCASSLLSSGGVTDTQYFGPGTRLTVL.

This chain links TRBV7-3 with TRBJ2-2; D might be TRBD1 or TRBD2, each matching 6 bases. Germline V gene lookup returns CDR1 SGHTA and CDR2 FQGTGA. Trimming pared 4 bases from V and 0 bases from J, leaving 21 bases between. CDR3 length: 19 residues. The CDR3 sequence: CASSSLGAGTNANTGELFF. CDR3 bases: TGTGCCAGCAGCTCCTTAGGCGCGGGGACAAACGCGAACACCGGGGAGCTGTTTTTT.

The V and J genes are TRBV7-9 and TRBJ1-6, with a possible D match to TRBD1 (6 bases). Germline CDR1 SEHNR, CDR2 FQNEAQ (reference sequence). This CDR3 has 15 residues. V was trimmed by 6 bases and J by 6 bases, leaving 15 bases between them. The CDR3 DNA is TGTGCCAGCAGTCCTACAGGGCAGAGTAATTCACCCCTCCACTTT. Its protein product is CASSPTGQSNSPLHF.

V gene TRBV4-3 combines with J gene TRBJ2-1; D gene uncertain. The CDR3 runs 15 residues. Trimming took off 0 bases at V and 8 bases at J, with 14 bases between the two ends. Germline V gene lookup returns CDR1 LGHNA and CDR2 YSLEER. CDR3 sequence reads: CASSQDGVGIYEQFF. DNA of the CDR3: TGCGCCAGCAGCCAAGATGGCGTAGGTATTTATGAGCAGTTCTTC.

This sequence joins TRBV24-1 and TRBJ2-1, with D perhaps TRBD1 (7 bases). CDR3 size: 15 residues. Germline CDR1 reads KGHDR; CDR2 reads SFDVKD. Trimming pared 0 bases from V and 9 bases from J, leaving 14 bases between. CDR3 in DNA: TGTGCCACCAGTGATTTGCCAGGGGGGACCGTTGAGCAGTTCTTC. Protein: CATSDLPGGTVEQFF.

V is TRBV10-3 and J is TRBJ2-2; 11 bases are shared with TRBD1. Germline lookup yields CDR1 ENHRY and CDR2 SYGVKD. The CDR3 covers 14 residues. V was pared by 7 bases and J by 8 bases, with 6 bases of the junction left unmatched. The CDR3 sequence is CAITRDRGKGELFF. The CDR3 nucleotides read TGTGCCATCACCCGGGACAGGGGGAAGGGGGAGCTGTTTTTT.

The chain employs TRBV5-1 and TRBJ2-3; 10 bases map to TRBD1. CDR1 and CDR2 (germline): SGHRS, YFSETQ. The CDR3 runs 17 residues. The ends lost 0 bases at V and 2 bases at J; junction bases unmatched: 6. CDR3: CASSLAPGTGDTDTQYF. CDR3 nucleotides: TGCGCCAGCAGCTTGGCCCCCGGGACAGGGGACACAGATACGCAGTATTTT.

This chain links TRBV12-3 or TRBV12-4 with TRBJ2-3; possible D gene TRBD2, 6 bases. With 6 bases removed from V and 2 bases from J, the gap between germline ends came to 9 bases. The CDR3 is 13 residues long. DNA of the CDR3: TGTGCCAGCAGCCGGGAGCCCACAGATACGCAGTATTTT. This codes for CASSREPTDTQYF.

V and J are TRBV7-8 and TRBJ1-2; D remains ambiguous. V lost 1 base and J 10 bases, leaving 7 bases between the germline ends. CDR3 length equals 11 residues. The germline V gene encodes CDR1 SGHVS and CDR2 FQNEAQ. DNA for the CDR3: TGTGCCAGCAGCTTAGAAACAGACTACACCTTC. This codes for CASSLETDYTF.

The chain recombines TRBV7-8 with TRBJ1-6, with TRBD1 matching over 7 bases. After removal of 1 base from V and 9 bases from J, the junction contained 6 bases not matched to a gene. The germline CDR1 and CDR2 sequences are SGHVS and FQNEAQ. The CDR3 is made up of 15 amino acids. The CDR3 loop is CASSLGRGLGSPLHF. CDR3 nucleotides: TGTGCCAGCAGCTTAGGTAGGGGGCTAGGTTCACCCCTCCACTTT.

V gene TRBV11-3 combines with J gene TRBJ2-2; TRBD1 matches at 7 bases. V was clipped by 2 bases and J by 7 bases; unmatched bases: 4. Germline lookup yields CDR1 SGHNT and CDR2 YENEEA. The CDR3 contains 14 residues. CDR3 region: CASSLNRGGGELFF. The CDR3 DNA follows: TGTGCCAGCAGCTTAAACAGGGGCGGCGGGGAGCTGTTTTTT.

CDR3 in amino acids: CSVVGTEAFF. DNA for the CDR3: TGCAGCGTTGTAGGCACTGAAGCTTTCTTT. This chain connects TRBV29-1 to TRBJ1-1; no reliable D call. The germline V gene encodes CDR1 SQVTM and CDR2 ANQGSEA. The CDR3 contains 10 residues. Deletions cut 4 bases from V and 4 bases from J, with 4 bases between.

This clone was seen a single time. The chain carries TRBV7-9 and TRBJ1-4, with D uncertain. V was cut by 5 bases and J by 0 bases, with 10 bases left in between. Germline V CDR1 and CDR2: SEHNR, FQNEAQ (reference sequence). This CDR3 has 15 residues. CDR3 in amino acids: CASSRKLTTNEKLFF. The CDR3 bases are TGTGCCAGCAGCCGGAAACTGACAACTAATGAAAAACTGTTTTTT.

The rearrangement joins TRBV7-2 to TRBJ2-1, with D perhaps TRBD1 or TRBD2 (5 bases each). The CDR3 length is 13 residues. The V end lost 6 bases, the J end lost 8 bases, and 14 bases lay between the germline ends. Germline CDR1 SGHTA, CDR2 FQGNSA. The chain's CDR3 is CASSGTRLDEQFF. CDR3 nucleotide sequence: TGTGCCAGCAGTGGGACCAGGTTAGATGAGCAGTTCTTC.

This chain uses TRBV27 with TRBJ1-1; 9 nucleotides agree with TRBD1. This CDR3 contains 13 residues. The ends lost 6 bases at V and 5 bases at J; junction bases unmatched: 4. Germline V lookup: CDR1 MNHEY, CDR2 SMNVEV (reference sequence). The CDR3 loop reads CASSRQGGTEAFF. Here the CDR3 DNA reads TGTGCCAGCAGCAGACAGGGGGGGACTGAAGCTTTCTTT.